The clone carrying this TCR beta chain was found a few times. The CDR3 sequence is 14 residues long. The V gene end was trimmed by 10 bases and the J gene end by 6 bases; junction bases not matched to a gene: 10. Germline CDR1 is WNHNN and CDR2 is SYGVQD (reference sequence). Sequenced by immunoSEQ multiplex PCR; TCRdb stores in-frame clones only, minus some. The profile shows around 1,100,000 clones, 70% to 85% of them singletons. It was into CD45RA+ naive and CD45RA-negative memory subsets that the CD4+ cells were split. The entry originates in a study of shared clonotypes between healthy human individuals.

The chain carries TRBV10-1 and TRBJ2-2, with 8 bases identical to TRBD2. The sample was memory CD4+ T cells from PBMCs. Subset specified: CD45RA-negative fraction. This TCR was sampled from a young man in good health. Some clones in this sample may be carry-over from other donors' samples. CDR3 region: CATRAGERAGELFF. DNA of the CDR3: TGCGCCACCCGAGCGGGAGAAAGGGCCGGGGAGCTGTTTTTT.